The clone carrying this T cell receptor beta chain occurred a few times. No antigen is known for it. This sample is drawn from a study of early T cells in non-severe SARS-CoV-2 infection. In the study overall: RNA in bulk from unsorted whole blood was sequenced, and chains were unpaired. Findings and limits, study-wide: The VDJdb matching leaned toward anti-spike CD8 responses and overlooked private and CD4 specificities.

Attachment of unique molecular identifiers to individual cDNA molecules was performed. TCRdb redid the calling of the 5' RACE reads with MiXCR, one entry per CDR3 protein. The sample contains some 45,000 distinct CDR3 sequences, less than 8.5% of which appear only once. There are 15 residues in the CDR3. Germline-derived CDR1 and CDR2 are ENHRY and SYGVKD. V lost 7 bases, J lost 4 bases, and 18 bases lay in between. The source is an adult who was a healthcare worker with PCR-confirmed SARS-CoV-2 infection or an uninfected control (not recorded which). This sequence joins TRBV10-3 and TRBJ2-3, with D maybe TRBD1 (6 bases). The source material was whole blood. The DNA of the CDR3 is TGTGCCATCACCCAGGACAGCGCCATAGCAGATACGCAGTATTTT. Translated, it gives CAITQDSAIADTQYF.